The clone carrying this TCR beta chain has ten or more counts. This entry belongs to a study of T-cell reconstitution after alpha-beta-depleted transplantation in children. Unique molecular identifiers featured in how the TCRbeta library was prepared. TCRdb called the PCR reads again in MiXCR, with one record for every CDR3 protein. The sample shows about 640,000 distinct CDR3 sequences, approximately 17% of them seen only once. In germline, CDR1 is SGHTA, CDR2 FQGNSA. CDR3 length equals 15 residues. J lost 8 bases, V lost 1 base, and 8 bases had no gene match. This receptor was obtained from a human donor who donated a stem cell graft to a child with acute myeloid leukemia. The sequencing here drew on PBMCs from the stem cell graft donor, taken from the stem cell graft. This chain links TRBV7-2 with TRBJ2-1, with 7 bases that match TRBD2. The CDR3 reads CASSLGSGGIDEQFF. Here the CDR3 DNA reads TGTGCCAGCAGCTTAGGCTCGGGGGGTATCGATGAGCAGTTCTTC.